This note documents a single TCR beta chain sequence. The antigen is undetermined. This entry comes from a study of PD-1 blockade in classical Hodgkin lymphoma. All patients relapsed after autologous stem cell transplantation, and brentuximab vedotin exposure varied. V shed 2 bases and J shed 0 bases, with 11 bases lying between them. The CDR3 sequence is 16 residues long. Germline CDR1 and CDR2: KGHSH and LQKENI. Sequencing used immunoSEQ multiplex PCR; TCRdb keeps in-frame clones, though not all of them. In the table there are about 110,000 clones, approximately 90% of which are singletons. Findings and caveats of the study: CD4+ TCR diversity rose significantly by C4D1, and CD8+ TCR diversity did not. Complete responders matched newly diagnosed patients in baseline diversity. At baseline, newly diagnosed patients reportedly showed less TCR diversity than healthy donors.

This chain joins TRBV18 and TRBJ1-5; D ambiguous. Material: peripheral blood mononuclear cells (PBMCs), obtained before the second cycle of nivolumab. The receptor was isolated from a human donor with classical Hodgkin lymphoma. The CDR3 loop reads CASSPNYGNSNQPQHF. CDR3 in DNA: TGTGCCAGCTCACCAAACTACGGAAATAGCAATCAGCCCCAGCATTTT.